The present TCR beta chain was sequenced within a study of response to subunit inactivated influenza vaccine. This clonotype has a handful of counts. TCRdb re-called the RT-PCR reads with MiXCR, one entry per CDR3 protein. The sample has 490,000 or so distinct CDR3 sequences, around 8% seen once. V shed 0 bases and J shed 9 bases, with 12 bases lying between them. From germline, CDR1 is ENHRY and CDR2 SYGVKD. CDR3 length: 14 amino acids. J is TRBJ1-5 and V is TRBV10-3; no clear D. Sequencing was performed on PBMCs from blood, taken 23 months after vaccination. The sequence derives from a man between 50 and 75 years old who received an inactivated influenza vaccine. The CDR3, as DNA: TGTGCCATCAGTGAGTCGTCTTTGGACGGGCCCCAGCATTTT. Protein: CAISESSLDGPQHF.